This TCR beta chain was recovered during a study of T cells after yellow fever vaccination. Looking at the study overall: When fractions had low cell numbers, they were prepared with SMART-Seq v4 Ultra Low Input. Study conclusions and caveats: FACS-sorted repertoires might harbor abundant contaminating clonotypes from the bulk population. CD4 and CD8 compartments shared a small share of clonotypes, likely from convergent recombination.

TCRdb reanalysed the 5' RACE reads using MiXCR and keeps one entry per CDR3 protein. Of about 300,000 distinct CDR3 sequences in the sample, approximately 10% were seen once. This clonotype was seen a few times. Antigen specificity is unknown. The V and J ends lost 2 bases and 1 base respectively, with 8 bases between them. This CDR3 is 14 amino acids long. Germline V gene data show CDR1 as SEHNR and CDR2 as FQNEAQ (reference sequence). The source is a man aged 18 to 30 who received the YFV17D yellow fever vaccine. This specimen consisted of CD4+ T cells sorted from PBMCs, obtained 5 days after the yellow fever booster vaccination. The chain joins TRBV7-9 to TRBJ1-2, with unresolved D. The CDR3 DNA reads TGTGCCAGCAGCTTACCAGTGATTAACTATGGCTACACCTTC. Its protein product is CASSLPVINYGYTF.